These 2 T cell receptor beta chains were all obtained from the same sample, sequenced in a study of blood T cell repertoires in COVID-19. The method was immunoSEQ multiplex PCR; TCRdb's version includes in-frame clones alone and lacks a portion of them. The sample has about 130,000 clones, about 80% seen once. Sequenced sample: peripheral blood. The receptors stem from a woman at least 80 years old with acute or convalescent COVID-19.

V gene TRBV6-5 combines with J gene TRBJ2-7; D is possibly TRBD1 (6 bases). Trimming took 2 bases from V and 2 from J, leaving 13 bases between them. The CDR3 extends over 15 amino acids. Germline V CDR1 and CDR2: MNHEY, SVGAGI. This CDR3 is CASSYARTDPYEQYF. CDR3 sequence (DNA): TGTGCCAGCAGTTACGCGAGGACAGACCCCTACGAGCAGTACTTC.

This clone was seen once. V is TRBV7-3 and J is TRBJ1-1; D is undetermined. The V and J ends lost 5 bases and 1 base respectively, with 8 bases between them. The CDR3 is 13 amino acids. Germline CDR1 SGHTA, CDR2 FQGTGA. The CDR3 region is CASSQQQNTEAFF. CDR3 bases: TGTGCCAGCAGCCAACAGCAGAACACTGAAGCTTTCTTT.